The entry that follows covers one TCR beta chain sequence. In this sample, this clonotype turned up once. Its antigen remains unidentified. Per-nucleotide qualities are absent, and no much larger clonotype sits a single base away. One read alone provides weak support. This record belongs to a study of vaccination and CD4 T cells after COVID-19 (dated by TCRdb to between 2022 and 2023). In terms of the full investigation: Every convalescent patient had a positive nasal swab PCR test for SARS-CoV-2, with mild disease in about nine patients and severe disease in one. In roughly 11 COVID-19 convalescent patients and 4 infection-naive healthy vaccine recipients, the spike-specific CD4+ TCR repertoire before mRNA vaccination was compared with the repertoire after mRNA vaccination. Post-vaccine blood samples were collected a median of around 10 weeks after the second vaccine dose, ranging from roughly 12 to 250 days. Participants received two doses of either the Pfizer-BioNTech BNT162b2 vaccine (n=8) or the Moderna mRNA-1273 vaccine (n=2). In the convalescent cohort there were six males and four females, among whom were two Hispanic individuals, seven Caucasians, two Asians and one multiracial person. Control cultures used a CEFX viral epitope pool as positive control, an HIV-1 Nef peptide pool as negative control, or no peptide. For stimulating the cultures, overlapping spike peptide pools were used, derived from SARS-CoV-2 as well as from the common cold coronaviruses HCoV-NL63, HCoV-OC43 and HCoV-229E. Post-COVID blood samples from convalescent patients were collected a median of around 110 days after diagnosis, with a range of about 35 to 161 days. Paper-wide results and their limitations: Only a relatively small number of convalescent patients were included in the study, and early timepoints following natural infection were not analyzed. Of the vaccine-specific clones in convalescent patients, 304 of 307, or nearly all, reacted only to SARS-CoV-2 spike and did not cross-react with common cold coronaviruses. In convalescent patients, a median around 90% of post-vaccine SARS-CoV-2-reactive clones were detected only after vaccination, suggesting vaccine-specific priming. The median number of SARS-CoV-2-reactive clonotypes rose from 20 to 25 after infection to 30 to 45 after vaccination, but the change was not significant.

The CDR1 and CDR2 encoded by the germline V gene are SGHAT and FQNNGV. From its cysteine to its phenylalanine, the CDR3 spans 13 amino acids. Only the CDR3 portion is preserved as DNA: 39 bases, with reading frame beginning at the first base. V is clipped by 5 bases and J by 2 bases, and the sequence between their germline boundaries is 7 bases long. The treatment or condition label, as the study defines it: approximately nine-day PBMC culture with coronavirus spike peptide pools or control peptides (ViraFEST assay). The study used the ViraFEST assay, which expanded antigen-specific T cells with peptide pools and then identified expanded clonotypes by TCR sequencing. The positive SARS-CoV-2 PCR tests of the convalescent patients were dated from March to December 2020, before the Alpha, Beta and Delta variants emerged in the United States. PBMCs were cultured at two million per well in IMDM supplemented with approximately 4.7% human AB serum and about 10 IU/ml IL-2, with approximately 9.2 ug/ml peptide pools added. Half of the culture medium was replaced with fresh IL-2-containing medium on days 3 and 7. Once the cells had been in culture for 10 days, the EasySep CD4+ T cell isolation kit was used to isolate CD4+ T cells by negative selection. Ficoll-Paque Plus gradient centrifugation was used to isolate PBMCs from whole blood, and the isolated PBMCs were then either used fresh or cryopreserved at -140C. In general, triplicate wells were set up for every culture condition.

Library generation was performed with PCR. DNA from cultured CD4+ T cells underwent TCR sequencing with the Oncomine TCR Beta short-read assay at the Johns Hopkins FTIC core. The QIAamp micro DNA kit was used to extract genomic DNA from the cultured CD4+ T cells. Oncomine TCR Beta libraries from cultured CD4+ T cells were pooled using unique dual indexes and sequenced on an Illumina iSeq 100. Per the original workflow: Non-productive sequences were removed, and CDR3s not starting with C, not ending with F or W, or shorter than 7 amino acids were discarded. The MANAFEST web application identified antigen-specific clonotypes by comparing peptide-stimulated wells against reference wells and other culture wells. To be called positive, a clone needed an FDR below 0.05, an odds ratio above 5, and a productive frequency above 0.1% in at least two of three replicate wells. A clonotype was classed as cross-reactive if the clonotype showed significant expansion both in SARS-CoV-2 spike wells and in at least one common cold coronavirus spike condition. CDR3 homology was assessed with Levenshtein distances (stringdist) and unrooted phylogenetic trees (ape) in R version 3.6.1. TCRdb reprocessed the public reads (quality trimming at Q25 with fastp, clone calling with MiXCR) and kept in-frame beta chains. Every distinct CDR3 protein forms one entry, paired with its most common genes and DNA. TCRdb, not the authors, supplied the V and J calls. Here the sample has some 16,000 distinct CDR3 sequences; 65% to 85% occur a single time. The ten largest clones take up about 4.2% of the sample.

The rearranged chain carries TRBV11-2 and TRBJ1-3, with no D gene named confidently. The clonotype was recovered from a human donor who had recovered from COVID-19. The sample comprised CD4+ T cells from blood, cultured in vitro. CDR3 loop: CASSPMPGNTIYF. The sequence in DNA is TGTGCCAGCAGCCCTATGCCTGGAAACACCATATATTTT.